This T cell receptor beta chain was profiled in a study of post-analysis software for immune sequencing data. For the study at large: Both relapsing-remitting and secondary progressive multiple sclerosis featured among the disease courses, as did progressive-relapsing multiple sclerosis.

cDNA libraries for TCR beta contained unique molecular identifiers. TCRdb re-analysed the PCR reads in MiXCR, keeping a single row per CDR3 protein. Of roughly 570,000 distinct CDR3 sequences listed, approximately 34% are singletons. The CDR3 extends over 15 amino acids. Trimming cost V 5 bases and J 4 bases; bases outside gene matches: 5. CDR1 is SEHNR, CDR2 FQNEAQ, per germline (reference sequence). Whole-study results and caveats: By F measure, strong co-clustering occurred among samples prepared in the same batch. Five TRBV segments were significantly more frequent in patients than in controls. TRBV5-6, TRBV5-1 and TRBV20-1 were among these segments. Controls had significantly higher normalized Chao1 diversity than multiple sclerosis patients.

Details on this clonotype: Its antigen is not known.

The sequencing sample was made of blood. The TCR originated in a girl aged 2 to 17 with multiple sclerosis. The chain combines TRBV7-9 with TRBJ2-3, with 11 bases matching TRBD1. CDR3 loop: CASSPVGQGADTQYF. The CDR3 DNA follows: TGTGCCAGCAGCCCTGTGGGACAGGGGGCAGATACGCAGTATTTT.